Sequencing of this T cell receptor beta chain was carried out in a study of shared clonotypes between healthy human individuals. The assay was immunoSEQ multiplex PCR, and TCRdb's table has in-frame clones only and misses some. The sample carries approximately 1.1 million clones, more than 75% recorded once. Between the trimmed V and J ends, which lost 5 bases and 4 bases, there was a span of 17 bases. CDR3 length: 15 amino acids. Germline-derived CDR1 and CDR2 are MDHEN and SYDVKM. In its sample, this clone was seen once. Sequencing was carried out using memory CD4+ T cells from PBMCs. Stated subset: CD45RA-negative fraction. The chain has TRBV28 and TRBJ1-1, with a tentative D call TRBD1 (6 bases). The receptor's source is a man aged 18 to 30 in good health. Some clones in this sample may be carry-over from other donors' samples. The CDR3 region has the DNA TGTGCCAGCAGTCCTCAGGAAGGGGGGTTCACTGAAGCTTTCTTT. This gives the protein CASSPQEGGFTEAFF. Using reference TRBV28 and TRBJ1-1 for the parts outside the CDR3, the full variable domain is DVKVTQSSRYLVKRTGEKVFLECVQDMDHENMFWYRQDPGLGLRLIYFSYDVKMKEKGDIPEGYSVSREKKERFSLILESASTNQTSMYLCASSPQEGGFTEAFFGQGTRLTVV.